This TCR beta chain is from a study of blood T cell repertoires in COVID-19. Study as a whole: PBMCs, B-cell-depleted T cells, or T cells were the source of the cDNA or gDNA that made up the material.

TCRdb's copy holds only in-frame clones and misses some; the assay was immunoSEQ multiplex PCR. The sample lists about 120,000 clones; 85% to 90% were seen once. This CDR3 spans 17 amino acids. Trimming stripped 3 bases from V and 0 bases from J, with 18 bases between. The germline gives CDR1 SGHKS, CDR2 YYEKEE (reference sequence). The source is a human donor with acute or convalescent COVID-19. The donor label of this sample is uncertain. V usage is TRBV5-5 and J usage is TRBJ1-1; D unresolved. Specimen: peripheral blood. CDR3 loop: CASSWRYTQPMNTEAFF. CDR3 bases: TGTGCCAGCAGCTGGAGGTATACACAACCGATGAACACTGAAGCTTTCTTT.